A single sample gave rise to the 8 T cell receptor beta chains below, sequenced in a study of blood T cells in healthy people across ages. The second PCR ran about 6 to 11 cycles with a sample-barcoded 5' primer and J-beta primers. TCRdb recomputed calls from the 5' RACE reads with MiXCR, one row per CDR3 protein. The table shows about 670,000 distinct CDR3 sequences, with approximately 52% occurring only once. Specimen: blood. These receptors were collected from a woman older than 75 in good health.

This clonotype was picked up many times. V gene TRBV20-1 combines with J gene TRBJ2-7, with 7 bases that match TRBD2. Germline assignment: CDR1 DFQATT and CDR2 SNEGSKA (reference sequence). CDR3 length equals 15 residues. The V and J ends lost 6 bases and 4 bases, in that order; junction bases with no gene match: 15. The DNA of the CDR3 is TGCAGTGCCCCAGGCGGGGGAGGGTCTCTTTACGAGCAGTACTTC. This codes for CSAPGGGGSLYEQYF.

As concerns this clonotype: This may be a read error, as it is one base from a much larger clone. This chain connects TRBV29-1 to TRBJ2-7; D possibly corresponds to TRBD1 (6 bases). The length of the CDR3 is 12 residues. Germline CDR1 is SQVTM and CDR2 is ANQGSEA. The V gene lost 5 bases and the J gene lost 7 bases, with 15 bases spanning the gap. The CDR3, as DNA: TGCAGCGTTCTCAGGGGAAGCAATGAGCAGTACTTC. Its protein is CSVLRGSNEQYF.

This clonotype was detected a few times. V is TRBV7-9 and J is TRBJ2-3; D is possibly TRBD2 (6 bases). Looked up from germline, CDR1 is SEHNR and CDR2 is FQNEAQ (reference sequence). The CDR3 contains 16 residues. V lost 5 bases and J 5 bases, leaving 20 bases between the germline ends. CDR3 in amino acids: CASSPRGSSGQDTQYF. The CDR3 nucleotides read TGTGCCAGCAGCCCCCGGGGGAGCTCCGGACAAGATACGCAGTATTTT.

This clonotype was counted between two and nine times. The chain uses TRBV2 and TRBJ1-5; maybe TRBD1 (6 bases). The CDR3 has 14 residues. Looked up from germline, CDR1 is SNHLY and CDR2 is FYNNEI. V gave up 9 bases and J gave up 3 bases, with 15 bases separating them. The CDR3 nucleotides read TGTGCCAGTAAAGGGGGGGCCGCCAATCAGCCCCAGCATTTT. Its translation is CASKGGAANQPQHF.

The chain links TRBV20-1 to TRBJ1-6; D might be TRBD1 (5 bases). The length of the CDR3 is 14 residues. Germline CDR1 DFQATT, CDR2 SNEGSKA (reference sequence). V was cut by 6 bases and J by 7 bases, with 16 bases left in between. The CDR3 coding sequence is TGCAGTGCCAGGGCGGGAGGGACCAATTCACCCCTCCACTTT. This gives the protein CSARAGGTNSPLHF.

The J gene is TRBJ1-1, the V gene TRBV2; D is uncertain. The CDR3 covers 15 residues. Germline assignment: CDR1 SNHLY and CDR2 FYNNEI. The germline V and J ends were trimmed by 5 bases and 0 bases, with 13 bases remaining between them. CDR3 region: CASSKQTPMNTEAFF. DNA for the CDR3: TGTGCCAGCAGTAAGCAGACACCCATGAACACTGAAGCTTTCTTT.

The chain uses TRBV5-1 and TRBJ1-3; perhaps TRBD1 as D (6 bases). The germline gives CDR1 SGHRS, CDR2 YFSETQ. This CDR3 comprises 15 residues. Trimming removed 5 bases from V and 0 bases from J, with 12 bases in between. CDR3 in DNA: TGCGCCAGCAGAACGACAGGCAGCTCTGGAAACACCATATATTTT. It translates to CASRTTGSSGNTIYF.

On this clonotype: Being one base from a much bigger clone, this may be a read error. This chain connects TRBV12-3 or TRBV12-4 to TRBJ1-5; no clear D gene. This CDR3 is 14 amino acids long. DNA of the CDR3: TGTGCCAACAGTTTATTCGGATACAATCAGCCCCAGCATTTT. It specifies CANSLFGYNQPQHF.